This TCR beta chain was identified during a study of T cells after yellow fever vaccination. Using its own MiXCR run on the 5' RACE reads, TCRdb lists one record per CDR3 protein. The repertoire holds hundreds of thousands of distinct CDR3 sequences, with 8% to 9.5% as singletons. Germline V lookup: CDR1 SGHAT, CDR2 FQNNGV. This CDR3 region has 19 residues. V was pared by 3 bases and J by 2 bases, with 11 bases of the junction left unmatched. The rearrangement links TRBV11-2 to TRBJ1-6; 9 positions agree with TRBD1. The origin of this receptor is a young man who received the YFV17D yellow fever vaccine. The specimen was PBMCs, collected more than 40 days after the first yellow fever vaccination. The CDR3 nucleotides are TGTGCCAGCAGCTTTGGTGGGGACAGGGTGAGAACCTATAATTCACCCCTCCACTTT. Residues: CASSFGGDRVRTYNSPLHF.